The present TCR beta chain was sequenced within a study of blood T cell repertoires in COVID-19. Repertoires were generated with immunoSEQ multiplex PCR, while TCRdb's copy carries only in-frame clones and drops some. Among some 190,000 clones listed, roughly 85% were seen once. Trimming left V 8 bases short and J 4 bases short, with 7 bases between. Germline CDR1 WSHSY, CDR2 SAAADI. The CDR3 is 11 residues long. The sequenced sample was peripheral blood. The sequence was collected from an older woman with acute or convalescent COVID-19. J is TRBJ2-3 and V is TRBV10-2; D is unclear. The CDR3 region has the DNA TGCGCCAGCGCTATGGCAGATACGCAGTATTTT. Residues: CASAMADTQYF.